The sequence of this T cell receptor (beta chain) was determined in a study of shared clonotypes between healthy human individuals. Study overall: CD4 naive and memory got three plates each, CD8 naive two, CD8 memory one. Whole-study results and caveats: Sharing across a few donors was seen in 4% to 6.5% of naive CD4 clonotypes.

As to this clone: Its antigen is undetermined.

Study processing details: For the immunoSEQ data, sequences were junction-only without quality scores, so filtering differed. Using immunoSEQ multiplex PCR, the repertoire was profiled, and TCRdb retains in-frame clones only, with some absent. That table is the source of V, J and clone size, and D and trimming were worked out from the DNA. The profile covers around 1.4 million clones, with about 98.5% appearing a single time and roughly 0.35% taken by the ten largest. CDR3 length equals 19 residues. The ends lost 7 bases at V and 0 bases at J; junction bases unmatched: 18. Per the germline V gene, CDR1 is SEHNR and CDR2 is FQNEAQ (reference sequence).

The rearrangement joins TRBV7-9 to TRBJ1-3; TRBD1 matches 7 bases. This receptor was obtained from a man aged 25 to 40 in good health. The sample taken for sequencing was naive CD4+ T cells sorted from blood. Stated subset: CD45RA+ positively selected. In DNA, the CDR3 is TGTGCCAGCACCCAGTCGGTGGACAGGTTAACGAGCTCTGGAAACACCATATATTTT. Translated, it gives CASTQSVDRLTSSGNTIYF.